Listed here are 22 T cell receptor beta chains from one sample, sequenced in a study of CD8 T cells in Susac syndrome. Random hexamers served to reverse transcribe roughly 0.5 to 1 ug RNA. MiXCR, applied by TCRdb to the immunoSEQ multiplex PCR reads, yields one record per CDR3 protein. Among roughly 130,000 distinct CDR3 sequences listed, under 96% were seen once. Material for sequencing was CD4+ T cells from PBMCs. Receptors originate from a human donor with Susac syndrome.

V and J are TRBV29-1 and TRBJ2-1; 12 nucleotides line up with TRBD2. CDR1 is SQVTM and CDR2 is ANQGSEA in the germline V gene. This CDR3 has 14 residues. J was trimmed by 12 bases and V by 7 bases; bases with no gene match: 13. The chain's CDR3 is CSGDLGTSGLGQFF. CDR3 bases: TGCAGCGGGGACTTGGGGACTAGCGGGCTAGGGCAGTTCTTC.

The V and J genes are TRBV10-3 and TRBJ2-5; TRBD2 is a possible D gene (5 bases). V lost 4 bases and J 5 bases, leaving 14 bases between the germline ends. This CDR3 is built from 14 residues. Germline V CDR1 and CDR2: ENHRY, SYGVKD. The CDR3 region has the DNA TGTGCCATCAGTGGCGGGTTTCGCGGGGAGACCCAGTACTTC. Its translation is CAISGGFRGETQYF.

J is TRBJ1-1 and V is TRBV15; no reliable D call. V lost 0 bases and J 4 bases, leaving 9 bases between the germline ends. The CDR3 is made up of 14 amino acids. Germline-derived CDR1 and CDR2 are LNHNV and YYDKDF (reference sequence). This CDR3 reads CATSRDRLGTEAFF. CDR3 coding DNA: TGTGCCACCAGCAGAGATCGTTTGGGCACTGAAGCTTTCTTT.

The V call is TRBV20-1, the J call TRBJ1-1; 7 nucleotides line up with TRBD1. Trimming removed 5 bases from V and 0 bases from J; junction bases left unmatched: 9. The CDR3 is 15 amino acids. Germline CDR1 DFQATT, CDR2 SNEGSKA (reference sequence). The CDR3 here is CSASTRQGLNTEAFF. CDR3 coding DNA: TGCAGTGCTTCTACCCGACAGGGATTGAACACTGAAGCTTTCTTT.

CDR3 loop: CASSPERAYEQYF. The CDR3, as DNA: TGTGCCAGCAGCCCCGAGAGGGCCTACGAGCAGTACTTC. This sequence joins TRBV7-2 and TRBJ2-7, with D perhaps TRBD2 (5 bases). V lost 5 bases and J 2 bases, leaving 10 bases between the germline ends. This CDR3 contains 13 residues. Germline loops: CDR1 SGHTA, CDR2 FQGNSA.

The chain links TRBV7-2 to TRBJ1-3; TRBD1 agrees at 8 bases. The germline CDR1 and CDR2 sequences are SGHTA and FQGNSA. V was pared by 4 bases and J by 4 bases, with 6 bases of the junction left unmatched. This CDR3 contains 15 residues. The CDR3 spells CASSYQGAEGNTIYF. The CDR3 DNA reads TGTGCCAGCAGCTATCAGGGGGCGGAAGGAAACACCATATATTTT.

This sequence joins TRBV20-1 and TRBJ2-5, with D perhaps matching TRBD2 (6 bases). V gave up 6 bases and J gave up 4 bases, with 12 bases separating them. In germline, CDR1 is DFQATT, CDR2 SNEGSKA (reference sequence). The CDR3 has 12 residues. CDR3 amino acids: CSAAGTPETQYF. The CDR3 DNA sequence: TGCAGTGCGGCCGGGACTCCAGAGACCCAGTACTTC.

J is TRBJ2-7 and V is TRBV30; no clear D. Deletions cut 0 bases from V and 0 bases from J, with 12 bases between. Germline loops: CDR1 GTSNPN, CDR2 SVGIG (reference sequence). There are 15 residues in the CDR3. CDR3 DNA sequence: TGTGCCTGGAGTGTACGAGAGATGAGCTCCTACGAGCAGTACTTC. Translated, it gives CAWSVREMSSYEQYF. Looking up the rest from reference TRBV30 and TRBJ2-7 gives the full variable domain: SQTIHQWPATLVQPVGSPLSLECTVEGTSNPNLYWYRQAAGRGLQLLFYSVGIGQISSEVPQNLSASRPQDRQFILSSKKLLLSDSGFYLCAWSVREMSSYEQYFGPGTRLTVT.

The chain has TRBV30 and TRBJ2-6; no clear D. The V gene's germline CDR1 is GTSNPN and CDR2 SVGIG (reference sequence). V dropped 0 bases and J dropped 4 bases, with 10 bases sitting between them. The CDR3 is made up of 15 amino acids. The CDR3 nucleotides read TGTGCCTGGAGTGTAAAGGGTGCAGGGGCCAACGTCCTGACTTTC. This codes for CAWSVKGAGANVLTF.

The chain carries TRBV7-6 and TRBJ1-5; no clear D. In germline, CDR1 is SGHVS, CDR2 FNYEAQ. V dropped 2 bases and J dropped 5 bases, with 7 bases sitting between them. The CDR3 is 13 amino acids. In nucleotides, the CDR3 is TGTGCCAGCAGCTTAAAAGCGGATCAGCCCCAGCATTTT. Translation: CASSLKADQPQHF.

This chain uses TRBV20-1 with TRBJ2-2, with D maybe TRBD2 (6 bases). V was pared by 3 bases and J by 1 base, with 9 bases between. The CDR3 has 14 amino acids. CDR1 and CDR2 from the germline V gene are DFQATT and SNEGSKA (reference sequence). This CDR3 is CSASGGGNTGELFF. The CDR3 DNA sequence: TGCAGTGCTAGTGGGGGAGGGAACACCGGGGAGCTGTTTTTT.

The V gene is TRBV7-9, the J gene TRBJ1-2, with a weak D call TRBD1 (5 bases). V lost 1 base to trimming and J lost 2 bases, with 11 bases between them. This CDR3 comprises 15 residues. The germline V gene encodes CDR1 SEHNR and CDR2 FQNEAQ (reference sequence). CDR3 protein: CASSLEGDRNYGYTF. The CDR3 bases are TGTGCCAGCAGCTTAGAAGGAGACAGAAACTATGGCTACACCTTC.

The rearrangement links TRBV20-1 to TRBJ1-2, with D possibly matching TRBD1 (6 bases). Per germline, CDR1 DFQATT and CDR2 SNEGSKA (reference sequence). V shed 6 bases and J shed 3 bases, with 14 bases lying between them. CDR3 length equals 13 residues. The CDR3 DNA is TGCAGTGCCCCCCGGGGGGCGTACTATGGCTACACCTTC. Translating gives CSAPRGAYYGYTF.

This clonotype was observed a single time. The rearrangement uses TRBV28 and TRBJ2-2, with TRBD1 identical over 10 bases. Germline V gene sequence: CDR1 MDHEN, CDR2 SYDVKM. The CDR3 extends over 17 amino acids. With V trimmed by 6 bases and J by 6 bases, 13 bases remained unmatched. Written as DNA, the CDR3 is TGTGCCAGCAGATACCTCCTGGGACAGGGGTCACCCGGGGAGCTGTTTTTT. Amino acid sequence: CASRYLLGQGSPGELFF.

This chain uses TRBV24-1 with TRBJ2-2, with 7 nucleotides matching TRBD2. The CDR3 contains 15 residues. The V segment lost 3 bases and the J segment 7 bases; nucleotides outside the gene matches: 7. Germline V CDR1 and CDR2: KGHDR, SFDVKD. The CDR3 DNA follows: TGTGCCACCAGTGATGCTGGTAGCGGGCGCGGGGAGCTGTTTTTT. This codes for CATSDAGSGRGELFF.

V usage is TRBV7-2 and J usage is TRBJ2-2, with D possibly being TRBD1 (6 bases). V was trimmed by 4 bases and J by 4 bases, leaving 10 bases between them. From germline, CDR1 is SGHTA and CDR2 FQGNSA. This CDR3 spans 14 amino acids. As DNA, the CDR3 is TGTGCCAGCAGCTCCTTAGGGGGCACCGGGGAGCTGTTTTTT. It specifies CASSSLGGTGELFF.

The CDR3 DNA sequence: TGTGCCAGCAGTTCTGCTCGGAACAATGAGCAGTTCTTC. Amino acids: CASSSARNNEQFF. This chain joins TRBV5-4 and TRBJ2-1, with D hard to call. The CDR3 is made up of 13 amino acids. In germline, CDR1 is SGHNT, CDR2 YYREEE (reference sequence). V lost 5 bases, J lost 5 bases, and 11 bases lay in between.

V and J are TRBV29-1 and TRBJ2-1; D perhaps matches TRBD1 (5 bases). V was shortened by 7 bases and J by 8 bases, with 21 bases between the two germline ends. Germline V gene lookup returns CDR1 SQVTM and CDR2 ANQGSEA. This CDR3 comprises 14 residues. CDR3 coding DNA: TGCAGCGCCTGGGGCCAGGGAAACTCGGATGAGCAGTTCTTC. It specifies CSAWGQGNSDEQFF.

V and J are TRBV20-1 and TRBJ2-1; 7 nucleotides agree with TRBD2. The CDR3 is made up of 14 amino acids. The germline CDR1 and CDR2 sequences are DFQATT and SNEGSKA (reference sequence). V lost 6 bases and J lost 7; bases outside the gene matches: 12. The CDR3, as DNA: TGCAGTGCGCCCCAGAGCGGGATTGCGAATGAGCAGTTCTTC. The encoded protein is CSAPQSGIANEQFF.

This chain uses TRBV20-1 with TRBJ2-7, with a weak D call TRBD2 (5 bases). Trimming stripped 6 bases from V and 4 bases from J, with 13 bases between. The germline V gene encodes CDR1 DFQATT and CDR2 SNEGSKA (reference sequence). CDR3 length equals 12 residues. The CDR3: CSAVPPGYEQYF. Here the CDR3 DNA reads TGCAGTGCCGTACCGCCGGGGTACGAGCAGTACTTC.

This clonotype was picked up one time. DNA for the CDR3: TGTGCCAGCAGCCGAAGTCGTAATGGCTACACCTTC. Amino acids: CASSRSRNGYTF. The rearrangement links TRBV6-5 to TRBJ1-2; D uncertain. CDR1 and CDR2 (germline): MNHEY, SVGAGI. V lost 6 bases, J lost 6 bases, and 11 bases lay in between. CDR3 length equals 12 residues.

This clonotype appeared once. At one of its ends the junction is not consistent with the germline gene, which may arise from a read error. J is TRBJ2-1 and V is TRBV27; TRBD1 matches at 9 bases. This CDR3 has 14 residues. CDR1 MNHEY and CDR2 SMNVEV come from the germline V gene (reference sequence). The DNA of the CDR3 is TGTGCCAGCAGTTTAAGCGGCGGACAGGGGATGAGGGCCTTC. The encoded protein is CASSLSGGQGMRAF.